This T cell receptor (beta chain) was captured in a study of CD8 T cells in ankylosing spondylitis. Findings and limits, study-wide: The authors reported significant enrichment of disease-linked clones in matched ankylosing spondylitis synovial fluid. Peripheral blood held disease-linked clones only at relatively low frequency, and these were CD8+. Typical of ankylosing spondylitis blood, it appeared, was a TCR beta motif of eight highly homologous variants.

The TCR beta libraries were generated through quantitative 5'-RACE incorporating molecular barcodes. TCRdb re-called the 5' RACE reads through MiXCR, storing one row per CDR3 protein. Here the sample spans around 480,000 distinct CDR3 sequences, about a sixth being singletons. Unmatched junction bases numbered 11, after V lost 7 bases and J lost 5 bases. Germline V gene lookup returns CDR1 MNHEY and CDR2 SMNVEV (reference sequence). This CDR3 region has 16 residues. Turning to this clonotype: As yet, its antigen is unknown.

V gene TRBV27 combines with J gene TRBJ2-5; 12 bases match TRBD2. The sequenced material came from blood, either unsorted or a sorted T cell fraction (not recorded which). This receptor was taken from a male donor with ankylosing spondylitis. CDR3 nucleotide sequence: TGTGCCAGCAAGAGGCTAGCGGGAGGGCCGGGGGAGACCCAGTACTTC. It encodes CASKRLAGGPGETQYF.